This T cell receptor beta chain was retrieved from a study of PD-1 blockade in classical Hodgkin lymphoma. Relapse was seen in all patients after autologous stem cell transplantation, and brentuximab vedotin exposure was variable. Some clones are missing from TCRdb's copy, which holds only in-frame ones; the method was immunoSEQ multiplex PCR. The table records 20,000 to 30,000 clones, roughly 80% of them present only once. V trimming: 3 bases; J trimming: 4 bases; junction bases outside the gene matches: 8. The CDR3 length is 16 residues. Germline CDR1 reads KGHSH; CDR2 reads LQKENI. Concerning this clone: Its antigen is undetermined.

General study points: After ASCT, patients who started nivolumab under 1 year later were excluded.

This sequence originates from a human donor with classical Hodgkin lymphoma. V usage is TRBV18 and J usage is TRBJ2-1; 8 positions agree with TRBD1. Specimen: peripheral blood mononuclear cells (PBMCs), collected before the second cycle of nivolumab. CDR3 loop: CASSPIRQGSYNEQFF. As DNA, the CDR3 is TGTGCCAGCTCACCGATCCGACAGGGGTCGTACAATGAGCAGTTCTTC.